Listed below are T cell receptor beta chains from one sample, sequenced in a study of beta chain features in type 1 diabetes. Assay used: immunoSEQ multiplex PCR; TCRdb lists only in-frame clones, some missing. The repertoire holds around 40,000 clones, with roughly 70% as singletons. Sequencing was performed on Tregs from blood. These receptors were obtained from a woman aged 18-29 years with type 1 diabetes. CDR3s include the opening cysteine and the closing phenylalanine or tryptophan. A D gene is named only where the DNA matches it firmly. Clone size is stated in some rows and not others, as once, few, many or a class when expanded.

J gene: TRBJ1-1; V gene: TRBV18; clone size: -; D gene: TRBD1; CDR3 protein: CASSPPGRGDTEAFF; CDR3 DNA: TGTGCCAGCTCACCACCGGGCAGGGGGGACACTGAAGCTTTCTTT
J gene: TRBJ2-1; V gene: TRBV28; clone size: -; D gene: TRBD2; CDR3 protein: CASRPWTSGQWNEQFF; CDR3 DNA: TGTGCCAGCAGGCCCTGGACTAGCGGACAATGGAATGAGCAGTTCTTC
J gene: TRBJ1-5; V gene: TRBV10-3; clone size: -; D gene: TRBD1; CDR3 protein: CAISESEQGAVGPQHF; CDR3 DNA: TGTGCCATCAGTGAGTCCGAACAGGGGGCCGTAGGTCCCCAGCATTTT
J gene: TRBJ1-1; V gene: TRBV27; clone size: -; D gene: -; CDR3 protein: CASSLGGVTEAFF; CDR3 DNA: TGTGCCAGCAGTTTGGGCGGGGTAACTGAAGCTTTCTTT
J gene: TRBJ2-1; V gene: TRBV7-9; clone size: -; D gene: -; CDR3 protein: CASSLGLGAPDGQFF; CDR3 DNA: TGTGCCAGCAGCTTAGGTTTGGGGGCCCCGGATGGGCAGTTCTTC
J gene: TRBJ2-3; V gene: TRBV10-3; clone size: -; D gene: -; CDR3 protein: CATGRRGLSTDTQYF; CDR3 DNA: TGTGCCACTGGCCGGAGGGGGCTGAGCACAGATACGCAGTATTTT
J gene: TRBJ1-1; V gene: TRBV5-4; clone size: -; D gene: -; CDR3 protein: CASSLSGLPNTEAFF; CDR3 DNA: TGTGCCAGCAGCTTGAGCGGATTACCGAACACTGAAGCTTTCTTT
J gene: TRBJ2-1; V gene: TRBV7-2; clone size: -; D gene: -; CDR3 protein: CASSLGGQPMSAQFF; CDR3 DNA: TGTGCCAGCAGCTTAGGTGGCCAACCTATGAGCGCGCAGTTCTTC
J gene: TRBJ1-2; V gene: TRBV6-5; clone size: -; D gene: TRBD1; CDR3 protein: CASSPGQGRYTF; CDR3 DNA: TGTGCCAGCAGTCCGGGACAGGGGCGCTACACCTTC
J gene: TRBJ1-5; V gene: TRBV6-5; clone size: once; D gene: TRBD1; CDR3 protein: CASKQTGAGQPQHF; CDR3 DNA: TGTGCCAGCAAACAGACAGGGGCGGGTCAGCCCCAGCATTTT